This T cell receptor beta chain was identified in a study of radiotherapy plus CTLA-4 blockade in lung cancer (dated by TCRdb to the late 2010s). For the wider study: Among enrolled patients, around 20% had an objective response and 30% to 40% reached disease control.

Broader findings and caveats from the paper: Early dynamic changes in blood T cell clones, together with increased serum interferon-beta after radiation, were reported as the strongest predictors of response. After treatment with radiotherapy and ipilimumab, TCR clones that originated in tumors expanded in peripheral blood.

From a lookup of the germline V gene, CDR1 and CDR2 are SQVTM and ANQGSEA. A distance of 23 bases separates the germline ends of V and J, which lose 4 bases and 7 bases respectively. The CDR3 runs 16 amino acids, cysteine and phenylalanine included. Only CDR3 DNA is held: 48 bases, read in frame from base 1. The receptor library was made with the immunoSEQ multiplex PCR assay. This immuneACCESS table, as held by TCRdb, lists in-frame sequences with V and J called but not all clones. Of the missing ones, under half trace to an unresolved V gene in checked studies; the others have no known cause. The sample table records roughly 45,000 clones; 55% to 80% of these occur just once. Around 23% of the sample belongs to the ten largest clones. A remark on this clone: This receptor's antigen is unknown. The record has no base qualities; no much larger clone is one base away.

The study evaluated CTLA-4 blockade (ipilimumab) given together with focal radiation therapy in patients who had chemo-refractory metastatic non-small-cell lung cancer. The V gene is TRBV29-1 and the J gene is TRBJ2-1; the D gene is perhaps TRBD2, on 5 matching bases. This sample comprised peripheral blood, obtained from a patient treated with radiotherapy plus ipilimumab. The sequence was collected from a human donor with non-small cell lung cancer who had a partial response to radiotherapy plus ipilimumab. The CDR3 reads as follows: CSVGGPSPRNANEQFF. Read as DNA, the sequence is TGCAGCGTTGGAGGGCCGAGCCCCCGAAATGCGAATGAGCAGTTCTTC.